This T cell receptor (beta chain) was retrieved from a study of shared clonotypes between healthy human individuals. With respect to this clone: Its antigen is not known.

Researchers partitioned CD4+ cells into CD45RA+ naive and CD45RA-negative memory subsets. Study-level findings and limits: Incomplete sequencing of sorted subsets was indicated by rarefaction despite large depth. An effect of sequencing depth on clonotype sharing among donors was expected.

The CDR3 consists of 13 residues. Between the trimmed V and J ends, which lost 0 bases and 6 bases, there was a span of 10 bases. Germline CDR1 GTSNPN, CDR2 SVGIG (reference sequence). The assay ran at deep level. Data came from immunoSEQ multiplex PCR; TCRdb stores just in-frame clones and leaves some out. The sample carries some 2,000,000 clones, approximately 94% recorded once. The J gene is TRBJ2-3, the V gene TRBV30; no clear D gene. Sequenced sample: naive CD4+ T cells sorted from blood. Subset in this sample: CD45RA+ positively selected. The TCR originated in a man aged 18 to 35 in good health. The CDR3 nucleotides read TGTGCCTGGAGTGTATCCCTGTCGGATACGCAGTATTTT. This codes for CAWSVSLSDTQYF.